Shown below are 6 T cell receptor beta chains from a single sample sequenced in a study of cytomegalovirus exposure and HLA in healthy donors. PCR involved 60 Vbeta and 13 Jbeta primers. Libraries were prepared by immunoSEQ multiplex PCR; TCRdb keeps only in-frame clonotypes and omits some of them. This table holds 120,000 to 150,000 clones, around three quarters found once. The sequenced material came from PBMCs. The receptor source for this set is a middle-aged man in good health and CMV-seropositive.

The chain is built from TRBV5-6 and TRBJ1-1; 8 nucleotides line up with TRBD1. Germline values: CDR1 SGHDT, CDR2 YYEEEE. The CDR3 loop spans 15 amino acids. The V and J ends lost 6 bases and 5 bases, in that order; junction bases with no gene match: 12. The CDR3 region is CASTYPTGAGTEAFF. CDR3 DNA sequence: TGTGCCAGCACCTATCCGACAGGGGCGGGAACTGAAGCTTTCTTT.

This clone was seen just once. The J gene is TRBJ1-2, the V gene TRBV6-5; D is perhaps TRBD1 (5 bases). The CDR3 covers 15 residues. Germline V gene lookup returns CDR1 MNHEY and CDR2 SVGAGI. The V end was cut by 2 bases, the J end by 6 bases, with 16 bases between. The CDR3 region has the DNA TGTGCCAGCAGTTACCAGGGCCCGCTTGGGGATGGCTACACCTTC. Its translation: CASSYQGPLGDGYTF.

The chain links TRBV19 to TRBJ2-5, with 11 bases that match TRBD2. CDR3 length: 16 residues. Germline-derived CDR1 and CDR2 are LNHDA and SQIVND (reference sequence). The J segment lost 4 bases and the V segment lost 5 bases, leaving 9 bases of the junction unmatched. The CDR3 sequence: CASSSKLAGVRETQYF. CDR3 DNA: TGTGCCAGTAGTTCCAAACTAGCGGGAGTTAGAGAGACCCAGTACTTC. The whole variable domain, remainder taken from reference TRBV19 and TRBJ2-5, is DGGITQSPKYLFRKEGQNVTLSCEQNLNHDAMYWYRQDPGQGLRLIYYSQIVNDFQKGDIAEGYSVSREKKESFPLTVTSAQKNPTAFYLCASSSKLAGVRETQYFGPGTRLLVL.

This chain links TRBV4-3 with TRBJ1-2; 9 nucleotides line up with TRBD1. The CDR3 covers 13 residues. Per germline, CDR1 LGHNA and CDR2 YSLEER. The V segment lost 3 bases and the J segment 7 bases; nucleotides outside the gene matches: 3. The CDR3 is CASSQTGGFGYTF. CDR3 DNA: TGCGCCAGCAGCCAGACAGGGGGGTTTGGCTACACCTTC.

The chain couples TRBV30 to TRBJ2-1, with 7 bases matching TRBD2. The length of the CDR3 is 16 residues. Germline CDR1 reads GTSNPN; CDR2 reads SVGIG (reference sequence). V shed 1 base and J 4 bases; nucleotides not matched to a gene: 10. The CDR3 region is CAWSGLAGNVYNEQFF. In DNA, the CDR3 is TGTGCCTGGAGTGGGTTAGCGGGTAACGTTTACAATGAGCAGTTCTTC. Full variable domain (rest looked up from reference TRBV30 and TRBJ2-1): SQTIHQWPATLVQPVGSPLSLECTVEGTSNPNLYWYRQAAGRGLQLLFYSVGIGQISSEVPQNLSASRPQDRQFILSSKKLLLSDSGFYLCAWSGLAGNVYNEQFFGPGTRLTVL.

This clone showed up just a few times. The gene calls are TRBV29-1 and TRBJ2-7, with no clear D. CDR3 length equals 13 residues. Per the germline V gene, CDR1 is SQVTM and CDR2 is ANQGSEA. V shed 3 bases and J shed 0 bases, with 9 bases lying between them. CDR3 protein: CSVENENSYEQYF. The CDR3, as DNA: TGCAGCGTTGAGAACGAGAACTCCTACGAGCAGTACTTC.